These T cell receptor beta chains were read from a single sample in a study of cytomegalovirus exposure and HLA in healthy donors. The repertoire was sequenced with immunoSEQ multiplex PCR; TCRdb's copy has only in-frame clones and lacks some. Altogether 100,000 to 150,000 clones are present, roughly 81% being singletons, with the ten largest covering 0.85% to 1.4%. The sequenced material came from PBMCs. Receptor source: a woman aged 25 to 39 in good health and CMV-seronegative. Each CDR3 is given with its conserved first and last residue. A D gene is named only where the DNA matches it firmly. Rows may omit the clone size; those that give it use once, few, many or a size class.

CDR3: CASGGGPNEKLFF
DNA: TGTGCCAGCGGGGGGGGCCCTAATGAAAAACTGTTTTTT
size: NA
J: TRBJ1-4
D: NA
V: TRBV5-5

CDR3: CSVLQGYEQFF
DNA: TGCAGCGTTCTTCAGGGATACGAGCAGTTCTTC
size: NA
J: TRBJ2-1
D: NA
V: TRBV29-1

CDR3: CASSLAVNTEAFF
DNA: TGTGCCAGCAGCTTAGCCGTGAACACTGAAGCTTTCTTT
size: NA
J: TRBJ1-1
D: NA
V: TRBV11-2

CDR3: CATKGRATSSYNEQFF
DNA: TGCGCCACCAAGGGGCGAGCCACGAGCTCTTACAATGAGCAGTTCTTC
size: once
J: TRBJ2-1
D: NA
V: TRBV5-1

CDR3: CASSQDVGGRGFF
DNA: TGCGCCAGCAGCCAAGATGTGGGCGGGAGGGGGTTCTTC
size: once
J: TRBJ2-1
D: TRBD2
V: TRBV4-3

CDR3: CASSLRSLAGEAGELFF
DNA: TGTGCCAGCAGTTTAAGGTCACTAGCGGGAGAGGCCGGGGAGCTGTTTTTT
size: NA
J: TRBJ2-2
D: TRBD2
V: TRBV27

CDR3: CASSHSGTANTEAFF
DNA: TGCGCCAGCAGTCACTCCGGGACTGCCAACACTGAAGCTTTCTTT
size: NA
J: TRBJ1-1
D: NA
V: TRBV4-1

CDR3: CASSSARGAGETQYF
DNA: TGTGCCAGCAGCTCCGCCCGGGGGGCGGGAGAGACCCAGTACTTC
size: NA
J: TRBJ2-5
D: NA
V: TRBV5-5

CDR3: CASRSQRELGSGANVLTF
DNA: TGTGCCAGCAGATCCCAGCGGGAGTTAGGCTCTGGGGCCAACGTCCTGACTTTC
size: NA
J: TRBJ2-6
D: TRBD2
V: TRBV27

CDR3: CATGQPPVYGYTF
DNA: TGTGCCACTGGACAGCCTCCTGTCTATGGCTACACCTTC
size: NA
J: TRBJ1-2
D: NA
V: TRBV18

CDR3: CASSKGGGSQETQYF
DNA: TGTGCCAGTAGTAAGGGGGGGGGCTCTCAAGAGACCCAGTACTTC
size: NA
J: TRBJ2-5
D: NA
V: TRBV19

CDR3: CASSFSPIGAEQYF
DNA: TGTGCCAGCAGCTTTAGCCCCATTGGGGCCGAGCAGTACTTC
size: NA
J: TRBJ2-7
D: NA
V: TRBV6-6

CDR3: CASSQLVRGNYGYTF
DNA: TGCGCCAGCAGCCAGCTTGTCAGGGGAAACTATGGCTACACCTTC
size: NA
J: TRBJ1-2
D: NA
V: TRBV4-1

CDR3: CASRLAGGRDTQYF
DNA: TGTGCCAGTCGACTAGCGGGGGGTCGGGATACGCAGTATTTT
size: NA
J: TRBJ2-3
D: TRBD2
V: TRBV15

CDR3: CASSTGINTDTQYF
DNA: TGCGCCAGCAGCACCGGGATAAACACAGATACGCAGTATTTT
size: few
J: TRBJ2-3
D: NA
V: TRBV5-1

CDR3: CASSLSAGGTQYF
DNA: TGTGCCAGCAGTTTATCGGCAGGGGGAACGCAGTATTTT
size: NA
J: TRBJ2-3
D: TRBD1
V: TRBV27

CDR3: CASSLAGGGTYGYTF
DNA: TGTGCCAGCAGCTTAGCCGGCGGCGGGACCTATGGCTACACCTTC
size: NA
J: TRBJ1-2
D: NA
V: TRBV7-9

CDR3: CASSLFPPDRGHAGELFF
DNA: TGTGCCAGCAGCTTGTTTCCTCCCGACAGGGGGCACGCCGGGGAGCTGTTTTTT
size: NA
J: TRBJ2-2
D: TRBD1
V: TRBV5-4

CDR3: CASSQGGSGDDGYTF
DNA: TGCGCCAGCAGCCAAGGCGGATCAGGGGACGATGGCTACACCTTC
size: NA
J: TRBJ1-2
D: NA
V: TRBV4-1

CDR3: CATSNENAGELFF
DNA: TGTGCCACCAGCAACGAGAACGCCGGGGAGCTGTTTTTT
size: NA
J: TRBJ2-2
D: NA
V: TRBV15

CDR3: CASRQTGPGDGYTF
DNA: TGTGCCAGCAGGCAGACAGGTCCAGGGGATGGCTACACCTTC
size: NA
J: TRBJ1-2
D: NA
V: TRBV28

CDR3: CAWTKIGVRTNGYTF
DNA: TGTGCCTGGACCAAGATCGGAGTACGAACTAATGGCTACACCTTC
size: once
J: TRBJ1-2
D: NA
V: TRBV30

CDR3: CASSQDGPTLSSYEQYF
DNA: TGTGCCAGCAGCCAAGACGGTCCAACTTTGAGCTCCTACGAGCAGTACTTC
size: NA
J: TRBJ2-7
D: NA
V: TRBV14

CDR3: CASSPTGQDYEQYF
DNA: TGCGCCAGCAGCCCTACGGGACAGGACTACGAGCAGTACTTC
size: once
J: TRBJ2-7
D: TRBD1
V: TRBV5-1

CDR3: CASSPVAGASYEQYF
DNA: TGCGCCAGCAGCCCCGTAGCGGGGGCCTCCTACGAGCAGTACTTC
size: NA
J: TRBJ2-7
D: TRBD2
V: TRBV5-1

CDR3: CASSASSGADTQYF
DNA: TGTGCCAGCAGTGCCTCTAGCGGGGCAGATACGCAGTATTTT
size: NA
J: TRBJ2-3
D: TRBD2
V: TRBV6-4

CDR3: CASSLLLLAGGSDEQFF
DNA: TGTGCCAGCAGCCTACTATTACTAGCGGGGGGCAGCGATGAGCAGTTCTTC
size: once
J: TRBJ2-1
D: TRBD2
V: TRBV5-6

CDR3: CATSRDKLAGVHNEQFF
DNA: TGTGCCACCAGCAGAGACAAACTAGCGGGAGTGCACAATGAGCAGTTCTTC
size: NA
J: TRBJ2-1
D: TRBD2
V: TRBV15

CDR3: CASSPDRVTNEKLFF
DNA: TGTGCCAGCAGCCCTGACAGGGTAACTAATGAAAAACTGTTTTTT
size: NA
J: TRBJ1-4
D: TRBD1
V: TRBV7-8

CDR3: CASSLTGGADTQYF
DNA: TGTGCCAGCAGCCTTACAGGGGGGGCAGATACGCAGTATTTT
size: NA
J: TRBJ2-3
D: NA
V: TRBV7-9

CDR3: CASSHGQLNQPQHF
DNA: TGTGCCAGCTCACATGGACAGCTGAATCAGCCCCAGCATTTT
size: once
J: TRBJ1-5
D: NA
V: TRBV18

CDR3: CASNLVAGGPADTQYF
DNA: TGTGCCAGTAATCTTGTAGCGGGAGGGCCGGCAGATACGCAGTATTTT
size: NA
J: TRBJ2-3
D: TRBD2
V: TRBV19

CDR3: CASSPFRDRGFGTEAFF
DNA: TGTGCCAGCAGCCCGTTCCGGGACAGGGGATTCGGCACTGAAGCTTTCTTT
size: NA
J: TRBJ1-1
D: TRBD1
V: TRBV5-6

CDR3: CASSLPPSGGSIDTQYF
DNA: TGTGCCAGCAGCTTACCACCTTCGGGGGGCTCAATAGATACGCAGTATTTT
size: NA
J: TRBJ2-3
D: NA
V: TRBV7-2

CDR3: CASSQDPIGELFF
DNA: TGCGCCAGCAGCCAAGATCCAATCGGGGAGCTGTTTTTT
size: NA
J: TRBJ2-2
D: NA
V: TRBV4-3

CDR3: CASSEEGRSLGTQYF
DNA: TGTGCCAGCAGTGAAGAGGGGCGGTCTTTAGGTACGCAGTATTTT
size: NA
J: TRBJ2-3
D: NA
V: TRBV2

CDR3: CASSLLRDRGGYEQYF
DNA: TGTGCCAGCAGTCTCCTCCGGGACAGGGGGGGCTACGAGCAGTACTTC
size: NA
J: TRBJ2-7
D: TRBD1
V: TRBV27

CDR3: CASSVFRVTEAFF
DNA: TGTGCCAGCAGTGTTTTCAGGGTCACTGAAGCTTTCTTT
size: NA
J: TRBJ1-1
D: NA
V: TRBV2

CDR3: CASSFGDRGVTGELFF
DNA: TGTGCCAGCAGTTTCGGAGACAGGGGTGTAACCGGGGAGCTGTTTTTT
size: NA
J: TRBJ2-2
D: TRBD1
V: TRBV27

CDR3: CASSSPGLAREQYF
DNA: TGTGCCAGCAGCTCCCCAGGACTAGCTAGAGAGCAGTACTTC
size: NA
J: TRBJ2-7
D: TRBD2
V: TRBV5-4

CDR3: CASSLAPRGLRTDTQYF
DNA: TGTGCCAGCAGCTTAGCGCCCAGGGGGTTACGCACAGATACGCAGTATTTT
size: NA
J: TRBJ2-3
D: TRBD1
V: TRBV7-2

CDR3: CASSSDRSTGELFF
DNA: TGTGCCAGCAGCTCTGACAGGTCCACCGGGGAGCTGTTTTTT
size: NA
J: TRBJ2-2
D: NA
V: TRBV6-5

CDR3: CASSYEQGRGYNEQFF
DNA: TGTGCCAGCAGTTACGAACAGGGGAGAGGGTACAATGAGCAGTTCTTC
size: NA
J: TRBJ2-1
D: TRBD1
V: TRBV6-6

CDR3: CASSFKTGAEKLFF
DNA: TGTGCCAGCAGTTTTAAGACAGGGGCTGAAAAACTGTTTTTT
size: once
J: TRBJ1-4
D: TRBD1
V: TRBV27

CDR3: CASSIQTGKVNSPLHF
DNA: TGTGCCAGCAGTATCCAGACAGGGAAGGTGAATTCACCCCTCCACTTT
size: NA
J: TRBJ1-6
D: TRBD1
V: TRBV27

CDR3: CASSFLKEAFF
DNA: TGTGCCAGCAGCTTCCTAAAGGAAGCTTTCTTT
size: NA
J: TRBJ1-1
D: NA
V: TRBV11-2

CDR3: CASSLVTNTGELFF
DNA: TGTGCCAGCAGCTTAGTCACGAACACCGGGGAGCTGTTTTTT
size: NA
J: TRBJ2-2
D: NA
V: TRBV11-3

CDR3: CASSPGGEQFF
DNA: TGTGCCAGCAGCCCAGGGGGAGAGCAGTTCTTC
size: NA
J: TRBJ2-1
D: TRBD1
V: TRBV13

CDR3: CAWSLSSSPQPQHF
DNA: TGTGCCTGGAGTCTATCTTCGTCCCCTCAGCCCCAGCATTTT
size: NA
J: TRBJ1-5
D: NA
V: TRBV30

CDR3: CASSQDLDRRTATNEKLFF
DNA: TGCGCCAGCAGCCAAGATTTGGACAGGCGGACTGCAACTAATGAAAAACTGTTTTTT
size: NA
J: TRBJ1-4
D: TRBD1
V: TRBV4-1

CDR3: CASSLGQDYGYTF
DNA: TGTGCCAGCAGCTTGGGGCAGGACTATGGCTACACCTTC
size: NA
J: TRBJ1-2
D: NA
V: TRBV5-6

CDR3: CASSQGTSGNNEQFF
DNA: TGTGCCAGCAGCCAAGGGACTAGCGGAAACAATGAGCAGTTCTTC
size: NA
J: TRBJ2-1
D: TRBD2
V: TRBV4-2

CDR3: CASSLAGAEAFF
DNA: TGTGCCAGCAGTTTAGCGGGAGCTGAAGCTTTCTTT
size: NA
J: TRBJ1-1
D: NA
V: TRBV6-6

CDR3: CASRLPAHYEQYF
DNA: TGTGCCTCCCGGTTACCCGCCCACTACGAGCAGTACTTC
size: NA
J: TRBJ2-7
D: NA
V: TRBV6-1